This TCR beta chain was captured in a study of blood T cell repertoires in COVID-19. TCRdb's copy holds only in-frame clones and misses some; the assay was immunoSEQ multiplex PCR. The sample has 68,000 or so clones, less than 95% seen once. Trimming stripped 0 bases from V and 2 bases from J, with 12 bases between. The CDR3 extends over 16 amino acids. In germline, CDR1 is SGHDT, CDR2 YYEEEE. The receptor comes from a man aged 45-60 years with COVID-19, enrolled during active disease. This chain uses TRBV5-6 with TRBJ2-1, with a tentative D call TRBD2 (5 bases). Source material: peripheral blood. For the CDR3, the DNA is TGTGCCAGCAGCTTGGTAGAGGGTTTTACCTACAATGAGCAGTTCTTC. Amino acid sequence: CASSLVEGFTYNEQFF. The full variable domain, completed using reference TRBV5-6 and TRBJ2-1, is DAGVTQSPTHLIKTRGQQVTLRCSPKSGHDTVSWYQQALGQGPQFIFQYYEEEERQRGNFPDRFSGHQFPNYSSELNVNALLLGDSALYLCASSLVEGFTYNEQFFGPGTRLTVL.